This record covers a single TCR beta chain. What it binds is not known. The data belong to a study of blood T cells in healthy people across ages. Study-wide findings and caveats: Long-lived donors had more naive CD4+ cells and higher diversity than aged donors. Estimates of total diversity, which came from one million sequenced T cells, were considered to be underestimates. Older age went with lower TCR beta diversity per million T cells, in a roughly linear way.

Next came a second PCR, run for about 7 to 12 cycles, which used a sample-barcoded 5' primer along with a J-beta primer mix. A tag from a template-switch adaptor with 12 random nucleotides marked each cDNA molecule. TCRdb reanalysed the 5' RACE reads using MiXCR and keeps one entry per CDR3 protein. The sample has about 680,000 distinct CDR3 sequences, about 52% seen once; the top ten hold 30% to 35%. The V gene end was trimmed by 2 bases and the J gene end by 6 bases; junction bases not matched to a gene: 4. The CDR3 length is 14 residues. Germline CDR1 SGHNT, CDR2 YYREEE (reference sequence). The TCR originated in a woman in her sixties or seventies in good health. The sequencing input was blood. The chain recombines TRBV5-4 with TRBJ2-1; TRBD2 aligns across 8 bases. CDR3 coding DNA: TGTGCCAGCAGCTTAGCAGCGGGAGTCAATGAGCAGTTCTTC. Translation gives CASSLAAGVNEQFF.